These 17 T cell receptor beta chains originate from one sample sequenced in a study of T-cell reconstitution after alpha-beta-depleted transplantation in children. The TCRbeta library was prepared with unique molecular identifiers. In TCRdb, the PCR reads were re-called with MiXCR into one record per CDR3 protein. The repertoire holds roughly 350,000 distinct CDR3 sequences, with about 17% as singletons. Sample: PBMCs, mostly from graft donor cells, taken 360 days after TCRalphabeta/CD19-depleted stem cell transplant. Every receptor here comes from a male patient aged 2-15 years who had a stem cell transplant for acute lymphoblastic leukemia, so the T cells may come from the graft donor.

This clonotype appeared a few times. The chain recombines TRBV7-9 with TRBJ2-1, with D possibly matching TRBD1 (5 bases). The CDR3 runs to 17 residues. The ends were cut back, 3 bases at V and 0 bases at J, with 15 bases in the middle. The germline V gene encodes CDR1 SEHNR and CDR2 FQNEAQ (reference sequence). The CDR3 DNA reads TGTGCCAGCAGCTTCACCCAGGGATCAGACTCCTACAATGAGCAGTTCTTC. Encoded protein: CASSFTQGSDSYNEQFF. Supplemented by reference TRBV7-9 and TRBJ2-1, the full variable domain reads DTGVSQNPRHKITKRGQNVTFRCDPISEHNRLYWYRQTLGQGPEFLTYFQNEAQLEKSRLLSDRFSAERPKGSFSTLEIQRTEQGDSAMYLCASSFTQGSDSYNEQFFGPGTRLTVL.

The CDR3 sequence: CASSLLEGMSYEQYF. CDR3 DNA: TGTGCCAGCAGTTTATTGGAGGGGATGTCCTACGAGCAGTACTTC. The chain joins TRBV12-3 or TRBV12-4 to TRBJ2-7; weak D call: TRBD2 (6 bases). The CDR3 spans 15 residues. V lost 2 bases to trimming and J lost 1 base, with 12 bases between them.

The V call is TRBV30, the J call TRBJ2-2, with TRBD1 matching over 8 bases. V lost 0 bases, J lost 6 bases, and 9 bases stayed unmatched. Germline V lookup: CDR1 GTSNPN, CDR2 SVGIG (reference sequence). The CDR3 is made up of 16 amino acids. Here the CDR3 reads CAWSVYRQGAPGELFF. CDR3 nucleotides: TGTGCCTGGAGTGTGTATCGGCAGGGGGCACCCGGGGAGCTGTTTTTT.

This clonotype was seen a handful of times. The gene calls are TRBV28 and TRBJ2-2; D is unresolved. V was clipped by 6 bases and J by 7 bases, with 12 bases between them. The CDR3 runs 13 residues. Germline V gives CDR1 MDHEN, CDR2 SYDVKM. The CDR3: CASRERAVGELFF. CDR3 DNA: TGTGCCAGCAGGGAGCGCGCGGTCGGGGAGCTGTTTTTT.

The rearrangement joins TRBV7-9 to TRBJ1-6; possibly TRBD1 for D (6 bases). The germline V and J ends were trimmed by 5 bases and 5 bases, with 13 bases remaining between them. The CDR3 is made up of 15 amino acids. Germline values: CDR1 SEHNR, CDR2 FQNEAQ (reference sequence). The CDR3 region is CASSRGQLDNSPLHF. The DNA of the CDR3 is TGTGCCAGCAGCCGCGGACAGCTGGATAATTCACCCCTCCACTTT. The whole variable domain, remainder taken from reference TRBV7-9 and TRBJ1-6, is DTGVSQNPRHKITKRGQNVTFRCDPISEHNRLYWYRQTLGQGPEFLTYFQNEAQLEKSRLLSDRFSAERPKGSFSTLEIQRTEQGDSAMYLCASSRGQLDNSPLHFGNGTRLTVT.

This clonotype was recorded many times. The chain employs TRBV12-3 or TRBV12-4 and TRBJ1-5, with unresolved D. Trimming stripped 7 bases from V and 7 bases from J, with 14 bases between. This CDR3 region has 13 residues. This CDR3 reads CASTMAGRQPQHF. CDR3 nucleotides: TGTGCCAGCACGATGGCCGGGCGGCAGCCCCAGCATTTT.

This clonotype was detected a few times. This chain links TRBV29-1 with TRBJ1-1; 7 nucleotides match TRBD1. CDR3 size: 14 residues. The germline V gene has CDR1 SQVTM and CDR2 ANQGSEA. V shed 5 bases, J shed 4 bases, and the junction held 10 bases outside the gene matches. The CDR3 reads CSVRGLIGGTEAFF. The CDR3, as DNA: TGCAGCGTTAGGGGGCTAATAGGAGGCACTGAAGCTTTCTTT.

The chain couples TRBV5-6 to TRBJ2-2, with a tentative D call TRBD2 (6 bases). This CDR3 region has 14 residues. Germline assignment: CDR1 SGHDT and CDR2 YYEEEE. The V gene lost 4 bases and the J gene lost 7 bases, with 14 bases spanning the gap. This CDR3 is CASSPRDFGGELFF. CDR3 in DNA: TGTGCCAGCAGCCCTCGGGACTTTGGCGGGGAGCTGTTTTTT. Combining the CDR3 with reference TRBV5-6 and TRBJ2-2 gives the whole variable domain DAGVTQSPTHLIKTRGQQVTLRCSPKSGHDTVSWYQQALGQGPQFIFQYYEEEERQRGNFPDRFSGHQFPNYSSELNVNALLLGDSALYLCASSPRDFGGELFFGEGSRLTVL.

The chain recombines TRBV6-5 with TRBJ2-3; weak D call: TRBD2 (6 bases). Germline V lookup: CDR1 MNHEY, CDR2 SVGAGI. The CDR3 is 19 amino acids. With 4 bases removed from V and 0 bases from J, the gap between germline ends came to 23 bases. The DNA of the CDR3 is TGTGCCAGCAGTTTCTCCGCATGGGCGGGAACATCTAGCACAGATACGCAGTATTTT. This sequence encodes CASSFSAWAGTSSTDTQYF.

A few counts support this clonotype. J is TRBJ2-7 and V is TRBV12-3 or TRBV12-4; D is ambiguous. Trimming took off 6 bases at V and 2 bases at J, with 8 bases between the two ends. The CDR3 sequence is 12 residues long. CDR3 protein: CASSYIPYEQYF. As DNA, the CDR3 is TGTGCCAGCAGCTACATTCCCTACGAGCAGTACTTC.

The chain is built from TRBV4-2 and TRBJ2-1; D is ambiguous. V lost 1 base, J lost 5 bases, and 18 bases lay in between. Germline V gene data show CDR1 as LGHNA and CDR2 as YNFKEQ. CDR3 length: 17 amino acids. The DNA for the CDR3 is TGTGCCAGCAGCCAAGGCCCGCTTGGACCTCCCCACAATGAGCAGTTCTTC. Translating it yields CASSQGPLGPPHNEQFF.

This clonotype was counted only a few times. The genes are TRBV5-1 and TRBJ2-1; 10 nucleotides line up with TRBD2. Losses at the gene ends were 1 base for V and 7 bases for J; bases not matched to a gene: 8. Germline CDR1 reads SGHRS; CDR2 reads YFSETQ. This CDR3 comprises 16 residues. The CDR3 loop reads CASSLQISGRRNEQFF. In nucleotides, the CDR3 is TGCGCCAGCAGCTTGCAAATTAGCGGGAGGAGGAATGAGCAGTTCTTC.

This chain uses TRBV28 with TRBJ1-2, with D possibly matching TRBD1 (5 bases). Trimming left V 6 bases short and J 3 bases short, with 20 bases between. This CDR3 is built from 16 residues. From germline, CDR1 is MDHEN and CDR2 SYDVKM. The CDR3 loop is CASSLSSGGFHYGYTF. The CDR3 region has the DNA TGTGCCAGCAGCTTGTCGTCCGGGGGGTTTCACTATGGCTACACCTTC.

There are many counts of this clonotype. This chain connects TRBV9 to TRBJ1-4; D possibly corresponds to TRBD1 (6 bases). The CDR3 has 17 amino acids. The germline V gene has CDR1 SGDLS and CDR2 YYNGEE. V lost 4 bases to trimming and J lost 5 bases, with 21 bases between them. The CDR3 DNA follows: TGTGCCAGCAGCCCCCACCTCGGGGGCAGAGCGAATGAAAAACTGTTTTTT. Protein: CASSPHLGGRANEKLFF.

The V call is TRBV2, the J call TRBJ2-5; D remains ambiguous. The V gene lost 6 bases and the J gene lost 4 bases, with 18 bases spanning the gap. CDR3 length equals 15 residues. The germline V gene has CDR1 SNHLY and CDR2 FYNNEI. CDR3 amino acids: CASSPPLGGVETQYF. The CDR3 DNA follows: TGTGCCAGCAGCCCCCCCCTGGGTGGGGTAGAGACCCAGTACTTC.

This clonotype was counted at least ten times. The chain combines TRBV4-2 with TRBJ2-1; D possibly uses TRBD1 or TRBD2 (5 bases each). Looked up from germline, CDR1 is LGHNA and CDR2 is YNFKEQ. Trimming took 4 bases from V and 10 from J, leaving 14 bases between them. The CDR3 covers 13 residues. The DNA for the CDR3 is TGTGCCAGCAGCCTGGCCGGGGCCATAGAGCAGTTCTTC. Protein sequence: CASSLAGAIEQFF.

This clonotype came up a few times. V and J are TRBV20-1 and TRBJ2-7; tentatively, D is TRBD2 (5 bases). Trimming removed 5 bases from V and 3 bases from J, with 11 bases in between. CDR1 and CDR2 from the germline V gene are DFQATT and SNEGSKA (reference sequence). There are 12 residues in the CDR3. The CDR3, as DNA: TGCAGTGCTTGGACTGGCTACTACGAGCAGTACTTC. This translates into CSAWTGYYEQYF.